These 8 T cell receptor beta chains originate from one sample sequenced in a study of T cells in Graves' hyperthyroidism and ophthalmopathy. There were TCR beta CDR3 regions amplified from RNA transcripts. With the HTBI primer set, the TCR CDR3 went through a first round of RT-PCR. TCRdb re-derived calls from the multiplex PCR reads in MiXCR, one entry per CDR3 protein. Among more than 450,000 distinct CDR3 sequences listed, 15% to 20% were seen once. Material for sequencing was blood. The receptors come from a man aged 35 to 55 with Graves' ophthalmopathy.

This clonotype was found a few times. The rearrangement uses TRBV27 and TRBJ1-1; TRBD1 agrees at 7 bases. The junction had 1 base not matched to a gene; V was cut back by 5 bases and J by 1 base. This CDR3 region has 13 residues. Germline V gives CDR1 MNHEY, CDR2 SMNVEV (reference sequence). The CDR3 loop reads CASSHRGNTEAFF. As DNA, the CDR3 is TGTGCCAGCAGTCACAGGGGGAACACTGAAGCTTTCTTT.

This clonotype has only a few counts. The chain has TRBV10-3 and TRBJ2-1; tentatively, D is TRBD1 (6 bases). The germline CDR1 and CDR2 sequences are ENHRY and SYGVKD. V was pared by 0 bases and J by 8 bases, with 14 bases between. The CDR3 is 15 residues long. CDR3 in DNA: TGTGCCATCAGTGAGTCTGGCAGGGGATTGGATGAGCAGTTCTTC. Amino acids: CAISESGRGLDEQFF.

This sequence joins TRBV18 and TRBJ2-1, with TRBD2 as a possible D gene (5 bases). V was trimmed by 0 bases and J by 7 bases, leaving 13 bases between them. Germline CDR1 is KGHSH and CDR2 is LQKENI. CDR3 length: 15 residues. CDR3 bases: TGTGCCAGCTCACCACCCGGGGAACCTACGAATGAGCAGTTCTTC. Translation gives CASSPPGEPTNEQFF. The full variable domain, completed using reference TRBV18 and TRBJ2-1, is NAGVMQNPRHLVRRRGQEARLRCSPMKGHSHVYWYRQLPEEGLKFMVYLQKENIIDESGMPKERFSAEFPKEGPSILRIQQVVRGDSAAYFCASSPPGEPTNEQFFGPGTRLTVL.

V and J are TRBV6-2 or TRBV6-3 and TRBJ2-7, with TRBD2 matching 8 bases. Germline CDR1 and CDR2: MNHEY and SVGEGT. CDR3 size: 16 residues. Trimming at V came to 6 bases and at J to 0 bases, leaving 10 bases not matched to a gene. The CDR3 loop is CASSRNLLAASYEQYF. The CDR3 bases are TGTGCCAGCAGCCGAAATTTACTAGCGGCCTCCTACGAGCAGTACTTC.

The chain uses TRBV7-9 and TRBJ2-5; D unresolved. V was cut by 2 bases and J by 3 bases, with 7 bases left in between. The CDR3 is 13 amino acids. Germline V lookup: CDR1 SEHNR, CDR2 FQNEAQ (reference sequence). The CDR3 sequence is CASSLLREETQYF. The CDR3 nucleotides read TGTGCCAGCAGCTTACTCAGAGAAGAGACCCAGTACTTC.

The rearrangement joins TRBV5-4 to TRBJ2-6, with TRBD1 identical over 10 bases. Germline values: CDR1 SGHNT, CDR2 YYREEE (reference sequence). CDR3 length equals 18 residues. V was clipped by 6 bases and J by 4 bases; unmatched bases: 13. The CDR3 region has the DNA TGTGCCAGCACTGCCCCCGGGACAGGGGTCACCGGGGCCAACGTCCTGACTTTC. It yields the protein CASTAPGTGVTGANVLTF.

The gene calls are TRBV6-1 and TRBJ1-2; D is ambiguous. From germline, CDR1 is MNHNS and CDR2 SASEGT. The CDR3 has 13 amino acids. V lost 6 bases to trimming and J lost 8 bases, with 16 bases between them. CDR3 coding DNA: TGTGCCAGCAGAATGGCGGTATTGGACGGCTACACCTTC. It translates to CASRMAVLDGYTF.

J is TRBJ2-5 and V is TRBV7-3; 9 nucleotides line up with TRBD2. The CDR3 is 15 residues long. The V and J ends lost 2 bases and 5 bases, in that order; junction bases with no gene match: 6. Germline V lookup: CDR1 SGHTA, CDR2 FQGTGA. CDR3 in amino acids: CASSLGGGALETQYF. In DNA, the CDR3 is TGTGCCAGCAGCTTAGGCGGGGGGGCGTTGGAGACCCAGTACTTC.